The clone carrying this T cell receptor beta chain was observed a single time. The sample is drawn from a study of cytomegalovirus exposure and HLA in healthy donors. At the level of the study: Within the Caucasian-associated ancestry cluster were around 81% of the 300 to 450 genotyped donors.

Use of 60 Vbeta and 13 Jbeta primers characterized the PCR. Methods used by the authors: Later, tens of millions of unique TCR beta chains were counted in an analysis, and some 11 million of them were shared. TCRdb's copy holds only in-frame clones and misses some; the assay was immunoSEQ multiplex PCR. V, J and clone size derive from that table, while D and trimming were established from the DNA sequence. In the table there are around 190,000 clones, 70% to 75% of which are singletons. CDR3 length: 15 residues. The germline CDR1 and CDR2 sequences are MRHNA and SNTAGT. J lost 2 bases, V lost 0 bases, and 3 bases had no gene match.

The V gene is TRBV6-4, the J gene TRBJ2-7; TRBD1 agrees at 8 bases. This TCR was recovered from a woman aged 25 to 39 in good health and CMV-seropositive. The sequenced sample was PBMCs. The CDR3 DNA follows: TGTGCCAGCAGTGACTCTGACAGGGGACCCTACGAGCAGTACTTC. Its protein is CASSDSDRGPYEQYF.